The clone carrying this T cell receptor (beta chain) was observed at least ten times. No antigen is known for it. This record belongs to a study of identical twins. Whole-study findings and limits: Because invariant MAIT and iNKT cells could be present, zero-insertion analyses could be partly confounded.

Using its own MiXCR run on the 5' RACE reads, TCRdb lists one record per CDR3 protein. The table records approximately 150,000 distinct CDR3 sequences, around 3.5% of them present only once. Each donor (without exception) was a healthy Caucasian. The CDR3 covers 14 residues. Germline assignment: CDR1 SNHLY and CDR2 FYNNEI. V was pared by 6 bases and J by 2 bases, with 14 bases between. The sequence came from a man younger than 35 in good health. Sequenced sample: memory T cells sorted from blood. The chain couples TRBV2 to TRBJ2-7, with D possibly being TRBD2 (5 bases). The CDR3 region is CASRAGLNAYEQYF. The CDR3 region has the DNA TGTGCCAGCAGGGCCGGACTGAACGCCTACGAGCAGTACTTC.